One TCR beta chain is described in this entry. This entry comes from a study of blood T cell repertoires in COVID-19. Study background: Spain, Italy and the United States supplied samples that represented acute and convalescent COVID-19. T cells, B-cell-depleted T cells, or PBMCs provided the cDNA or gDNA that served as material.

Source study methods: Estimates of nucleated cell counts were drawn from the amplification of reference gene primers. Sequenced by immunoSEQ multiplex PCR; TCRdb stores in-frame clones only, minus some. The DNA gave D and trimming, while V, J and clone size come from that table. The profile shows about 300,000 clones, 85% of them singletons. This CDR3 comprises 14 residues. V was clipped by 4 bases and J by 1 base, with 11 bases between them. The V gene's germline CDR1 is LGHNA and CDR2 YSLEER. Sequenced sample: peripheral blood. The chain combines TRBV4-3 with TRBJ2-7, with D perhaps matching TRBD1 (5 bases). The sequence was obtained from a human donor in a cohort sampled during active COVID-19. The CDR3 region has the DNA TGCGCCAGCAGCCCCTGGGGCAAGTCCTACGAGCAGTACTTC. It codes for CASSPWGKSYEQYF.